In this sample, the clone carrying this TCR beta chain turned up many times. The antigen remains unidentified. The data were taken from a study of regulatory T cells in long-lasting Graves disease. CDR3-region Arm-PCR and iRepertoire HTBI primers produced the TCR beta libraries. TCRdb recomputed calls from the multiplex PCR reads with MiXCR, one row per CDR3 protein. The sample has about 210,000 distinct CDR3 sequences, roughly 18% seen once. The time point denotes: newly diagnosed GD, antithyroid drugs for less than 3 months. Extracted PBMC RNA gave rise to the TCR library. Findings and caveats of the study: Gene preferences differed: TRBV28, TRBJ1-2, TRBJ2-5 in persistent cases.

Germline CDR1 is DFQATT and CDR2 is SNEGSKA (reference sequence). The V gene end was trimmed by 3 bases and the J gene end by 0 bases; junction bases not matched to a gene: 2. CDR3 length: 14 residues. This sample was shared with a second study, whose subject was T cells in Graves' hyperthyroidism and ophthalmopathy.

The sample consisted of peripheral blood mononuclear cells (PBMCs), taken at new diagnosis, from a patient treated with antithyroid drugs. The sequence was collected from a woman aged 30 to 39 with Graves disease. The chain combines TRBV20-1 with TRBJ2-1; 7 bases line up with TRBD2. The CDR3 DNA is TGCAGTGCTAGGGGCGGGAGCTCCTACAATGAGCAGTTCTTC. The encoded protein is CSARGGSSYNEQFF.